This T cell receptor beta chain is from a study of T cell responses to AZD1222 COVID-19 vaccine. Here immunoSEQ multiplex PCR was the method, and the copy in TCRdb shows in-frame clones only, minus some. The table includes about 120,000 clones, under 85% detected once. Per the germline V gene, CDR1 is SGHVS and CDR2 is FQNEAQ. This CDR3 comprises 15 residues. Trimming removed 5 bases from V and 1 base from J; junction bases left unmatched: 4. The chain links TRBV7-8 to TRBJ1-5; 8 nucleotides align to TRBD1. This clonotype was obtained from an adult in good health. This sample comprised peripheral blood, obtained on day 0 of AZD1222 vaccination. CDR3 in amino acids: CASSRDRGSNQPQHF. In DNA, the CDR3 is TGTGCCAGCAGCCGTGACAGGGGAAGCAATCAGCCCCAGCATTTT.